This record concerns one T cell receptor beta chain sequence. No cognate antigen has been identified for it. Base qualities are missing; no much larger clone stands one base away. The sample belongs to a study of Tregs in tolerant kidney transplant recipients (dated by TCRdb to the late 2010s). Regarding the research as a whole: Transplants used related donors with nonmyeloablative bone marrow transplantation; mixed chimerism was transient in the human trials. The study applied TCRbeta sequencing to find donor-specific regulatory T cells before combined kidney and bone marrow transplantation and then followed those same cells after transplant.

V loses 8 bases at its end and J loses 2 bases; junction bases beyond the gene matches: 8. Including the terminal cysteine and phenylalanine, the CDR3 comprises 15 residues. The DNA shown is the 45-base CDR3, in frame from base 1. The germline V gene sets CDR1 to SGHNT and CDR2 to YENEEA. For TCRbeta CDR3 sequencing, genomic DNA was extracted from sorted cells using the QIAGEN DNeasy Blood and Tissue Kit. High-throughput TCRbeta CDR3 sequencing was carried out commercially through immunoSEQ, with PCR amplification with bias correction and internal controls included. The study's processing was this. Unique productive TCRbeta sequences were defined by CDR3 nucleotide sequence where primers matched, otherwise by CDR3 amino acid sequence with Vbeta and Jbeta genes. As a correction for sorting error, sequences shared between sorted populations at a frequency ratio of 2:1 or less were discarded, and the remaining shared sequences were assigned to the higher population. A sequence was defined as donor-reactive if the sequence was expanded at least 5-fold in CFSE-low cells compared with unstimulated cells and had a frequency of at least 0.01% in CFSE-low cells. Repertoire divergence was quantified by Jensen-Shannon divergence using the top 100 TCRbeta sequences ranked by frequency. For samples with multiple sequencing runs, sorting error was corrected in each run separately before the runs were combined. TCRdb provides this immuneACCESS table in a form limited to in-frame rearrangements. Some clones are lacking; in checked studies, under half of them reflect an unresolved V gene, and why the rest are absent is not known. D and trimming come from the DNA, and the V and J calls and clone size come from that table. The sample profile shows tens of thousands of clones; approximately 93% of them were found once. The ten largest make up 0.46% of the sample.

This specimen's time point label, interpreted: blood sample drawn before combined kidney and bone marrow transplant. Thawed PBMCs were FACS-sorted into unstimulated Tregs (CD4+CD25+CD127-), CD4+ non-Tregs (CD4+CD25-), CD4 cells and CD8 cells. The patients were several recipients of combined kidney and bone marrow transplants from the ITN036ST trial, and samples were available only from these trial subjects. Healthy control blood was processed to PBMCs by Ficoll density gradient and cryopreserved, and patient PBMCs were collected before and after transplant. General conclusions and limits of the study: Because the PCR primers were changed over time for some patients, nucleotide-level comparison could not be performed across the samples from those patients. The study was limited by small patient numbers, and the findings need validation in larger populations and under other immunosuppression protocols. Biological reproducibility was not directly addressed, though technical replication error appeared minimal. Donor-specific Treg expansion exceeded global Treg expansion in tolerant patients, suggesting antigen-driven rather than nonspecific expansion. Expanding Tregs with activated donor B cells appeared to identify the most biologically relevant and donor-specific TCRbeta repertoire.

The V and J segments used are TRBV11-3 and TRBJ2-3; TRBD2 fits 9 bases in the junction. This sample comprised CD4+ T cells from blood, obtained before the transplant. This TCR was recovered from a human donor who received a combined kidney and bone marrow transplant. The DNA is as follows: TGTGCCAGCGGGGGTGGCGGGAGGGCCACAGATACGCAGTATTTT. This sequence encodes CASGGGGRATDTQYF.